Here is one T cell receptor (beta chain) with its context. The data were obtained in a study of cytomegalovirus exposure and HLA in healthy donors. Background on the study: Most genotyped donors, about four fifths of about 430, had Caucasian-associated genetic ancestry.

PCR involved 60 Vbeta and 13 Jbeta primers. Profiled with immunoSEQ multiplex PCR; TCRdb holds only in-frame clones, not every one. This table has tens of thousands of clones, 70% appearing once. The origin of this receptor is an older woman in good health and CMV-seropositive. The specimen was PBMCs.

The CDR3 is CASSLLGDLRSVSGNTIYF. For the CDR3, the DNA is TGCGCCAGCAGCTTGCTTGGTGATCTGCGATCTGTCTCTGGAAACACCATATATTTT. The genes are TRBV5-1 and TRBJ1-3; no definite D call. The CDR3 has 19 amino acids. Germline V lookup: CDR1 SGHRS, CDR2 YFSETQ. The V end lost 1 base, the J end lost 0 bases, and 20 bases lay between the germline ends.